This record looks at one TCR beta chain sequence and its context. Its matching antigen is unknown. TCRdb reprocessed the RT-PCR reads with MiXCR, giving one entry per CDR3 protein. The data contain just over 300,000 distinct CDR3 sequences, 21% of them singletons. This sample is drawn from a study of response to subunit inactivated influenza vaccine. The CDR3 is made up of 16 amino acids. Germline V gene data show CDR1 as SGHTA and CDR2 as FQGNSA. V dropped 6 bases and J dropped 1 base, with 16 bases sitting between them. General study results and limits: That few new T cells are recruited by each seasonal influenza vaccination was the authors' suggestion.

The genes are TRBV7-2 and TRBJ1-5; maybe TRBD1 (6 bases). The receptor was isolated from a man aged 50-75 years who received an inactivated influenza vaccine. This specimen consisted of PBMCs from blood, obtained approximately 20 months after vaccination. This CDR3 reads CASSFRGGRSNQPQHF. The CDR3 DNA follows: TGTGCCAGCAGTTTCAGAGGGGGAAGGAGCAATCAGCCCCAGCATTTT.